This entry describes one TCR beta chain. What it recognizes is unknown. With V trimmed by 2 bases and J by 5 bases, 4 bases remained unmatched. CDR1 is KGHSH and CDR2 is LQKENI in the germline V gene. The CDR3 has 15 residues. This entry belongs to a study of T cells after yellow fever vaccination. Findings and limits, study-wide: Re-detected after boosting: most primary clones, 96% of CD4 and under 90% of CD8. Any FACS-sorted repertoire could hold abundant clonotypes that contaminate it from the bulk population.

One entry per CDR3 protein, called by TCRdb with MiXCR from the 5' RACE reads. Here the sample spans some 600,000 distinct CDR3 sequences, roughly an eighth being singletons. The specimen was PBMCs, collected on the day of the yellow fever booster vaccination. This TCR was sampled from a man aged 25-40 years who received the YFV17D yellow fever vaccine. V gene TRBV18 combines with J gene TRBJ2-1; 9 bases fit TRBD1. The CDR3 sequence is CASSPRDRVDNEQFF. The CDR3 DNA follows: TGTGCCAGCTCACCAAGGGACAGGGTAGACAATGAGCAGTTCTTC.